The rows below give T cell receptor beta chains drawn from one sample of a study of siplizumab effects on memory and regulatory T cells. Generated by immunoSEQ multiplex PCR, the TCRdb table keeps only in-frame clones and is missing some. Here the sample spans about 50,000 clones, over 85% being singletons. The specimen sequenced was CD8+ T cells sorted from blood. The source is a human donor in good health. Both conserved end residues are trimmed from each CDR3. A row's size may be missing; if present it is once, few, many or a size class.

clone_size j_call v_call cdr3_aa
few TRBJ1-1 TRBV7-2 ASSLGRGVTEAF
few TRBJ2-1 TRBV4-1 ASSLNHPGDSEQF
NA TRBJ2-4 TRBV11-3 ASSPETGRNIQY
NA TRBJ1-3 TRBV28 ASSLGHSGNTIY
NA TRBJ1-1 TRBV30 AWTPPMNTEAF
NA TRBJ1-1 TRBV28 ASSFWADNTEAF
NA TRBJ2-3 TRBV5-6 ASSHSRGSVSDTQY
once TRBJ2-5 TRBV9 ASSVASGSGETQY
NA TRBJ2-7 TRBV5-1 ASSLGRDSYEQY
NA TRBJ1-1 TRBV27 ASSLGGGTEAF
NA TRBJ2-1 TRBV7-8 ASSLGREDDEQF
NA TRBJ2-2 TRBV10-3 AISESGRATNTGELF
NA TRBJ2-2 TRBV27 ASSLPRTPSTGELF
NA TRBJ2-7 TRBV15 AAGTATRLEQY
NA TRBJ1-5 TRBV11-3 ASSLPPRQPQH
NA TRBJ2-1 TRBV27 ASSLGPLNNEQF
few TRBJ1-2 TRBV6-1 ASRGTYGGYT
once TRBJ2-1 TRBV7-9 ASSLVREGNEQF
NA TRBJ2-1 TRBV5-1 ASSFPAGEEPNEQF
NA TRBJ2-5 TRBV7-9 ASSLFPGGYQETQY
NA TRBJ1-1 TRBV28 ASNLGGTEAF
NA TRBJ2-5 TRBV29-1 SVDKPGVGMETQY
NA TRBJ2-7 TRBV7-9 ASSFRQALYEQY
NA TRBJ2-2 TRBV27 ASRGKANTGELF
NA TRBJ2-7 TRBV29-1 SVVTGGEQY
NA TRBJ1-2 TRBV29-1 SVVTGRYSGYT
NA TRBJ2-7 TRBV9 ASSVESGSSYEQY
NA TRBJ1-6 TRBV10-3 AISEPGDATNSPLH
NA TRBJ1-5 TRBV19 ASWVQISNQPQH
NA TRBJ1-1 TRBV2 ASNLGRNEAF
NA TRBJ2-7 TRBV19 ASSMTEGYEQY
NA TRBJ2-3 TRBV7-7 ASSPQVVWERHDPAADTQY
once TRBJ2-3 TRBV5-1 ASSELGRAPDTQY
NA TRBJ1-4 TRBV4-1 ASSPDENRGLGWLF
NA TRBJ2-7 TRBV9 ASSVAAGVSYEQY
NA TRBJ2-5 TRBV27 ASSNTRTSGGETQY
NA TRBJ1-1 TRBV7-9 ASSSGTGKTEAF
NA TRBJ2-7 TRBV5-1 ASSLSTPYEQY
once TRBJ1-1 TRBV6-6 ASSSTIYPTEAF
once TRBJ2-3 TRBV27 ASSSRGLAGGHPSTDTQY
few TRBJ2-3 TRBV5-1 ASSLALAGSDTDTQY
NA TRBJ2-1 TRBV29-1 SANQGNEQF
NA TRBJ2-7 TRBV20-1 SGLGGYEQY
NA TRBJ2-3 TRBV27 ASSFVGPTSTDTQY
NA TRBJ1-2 TRBV2 ASSDEGWNIGYT
NA TRBJ2-1 TRBV29-1 SVGLAGRGEQF
NA TRBJ2-1 TRBV19 ASSSRGSEQF
once TRBJ1-1 TRBV9 ASSPGWSNTEAF
NA TRBJ2-5 TRBV7-8 ASSFLSAGGRIQETQY
once TRBJ2-1 TRBV29-1 SVDDRDNEQF
NA TRBJ2-7 TRBV6-6 ASRSGLAGRYEQY
NA TRBJ2-3 TRBV11-2 ASSLIAETFTDTQY
NA TRBJ2-5 TRBV4-1 ASSQDPAETQY
NA TRBJ1-1 TRBV5-6 ASSFLGEENTEAF
NA TRBJ2-7 TRBV4-2 ASSQEWGLSRDEQY
NA TRBJ2-7 TRBV18 ASSTSDRSTPYEQY
NA TRBJ2-3 TRBV28 ASSLMWEGQGTDTQY
NA TRBJ2-2 TRBV28 ASSFVTGVSNTGELF
NA TRBJ1-1 TRBV18 ATAIPGTTEAF